The 26 T cell receptor beta chains presented below share a single source sample, sequenced in a study of metastatic and nonmetastatic thyroid tumors. No treatment had been given to any patient before thyroid surgery. TCRdb re-clonotyped the PCR reads via MiXCR. The sample holds about 43,000 clones, 3.2% seen once. Sequenced: blood. The receptors here all came from a female donor with papillary thyroid cancer or a benign thyroid nodule (not recorded which). Some clones in this sample may be carry-over from other donors' samples.

The table lists this clone with many counts. This CDR3 reads CASSSGTGELFF. The CDR3, as DNA: TGTGCCAGCAGTTCAGGGACCGGGGAGCTGTTTTTT. The V call is TRBV28, the J call TRBJ2-2, with D possibly being TRBD1 (5 bases). The CDR3 length is 12 residues. Between the trimmed V and J ends, which lost 4 bases and 5 bases, there was a span of 5 bases. The V gene's germline CDR1 is MDHEN and CDR2 SYDVKM.

By sample share, this clone is medium-sized. This chain uses TRBV11-2 with TRBJ2-3, with TRBD2 as a possible D gene (5 bases). The CDR3 loop spans 14 amino acids. Germline V gene lookup returns CDR1 SGHAT and CDR2 FQNNGV. The V and J ends lost 1 base and 8 bases respectively, with 13 bases between them. The chain's CDR3 is CASSLARVQVTQYF. CDR3 nucleotide sequence: TGTGCCAGCAGCTTAGCGAGGGTCCAGGTTACGCAGTATTTT.

Ten or more counts support this clone. This sequence joins TRBV7-8 and TRBJ2-3, with 7 bases identical to TRBD2. The CDR3 is made up of 17 amino acids. Germline V gene sequence: CDR1 SGHVS, CDR2 FQNEAQ. V lost 5 bases, J lost 2 bases, and 13 bases stayed unmatched. The CDR3 sequence: CASSDYLAGLFTDTQYF. The CDR3 nucleotides are TGTGCCAGCAGCGACTATTTAGCGGGTCTTTTCACAGATACGCAGTATTTT.

The genes are TRBV5-1 and TRBJ1-2; 7 nucleotides line up with TRBD1. The CDR3 contains 13 residues. Germline values: CDR1 SGHRS, CDR2 YFSETQ. J gave up 8 bases and V 2 bases, and 6 bases lay outside the gene matches. The CDR3 DNA follows: TGCGCCAGCAGCTTCGACAGGGATCAAGGCTACACCTTC. Amino acids: CASSFDRDQGYTF.

At least ten counts were recorded for this clone. V usage is TRBV12-5 and J usage is TRBJ1-5; the D is unclear. V lost 0 bases to trimming and J lost 7 bases, with 4 bases between them. CDR1 and CDR2 from the germline V gene are LGHNT and FRNRAP. This CDR3 has 12 residues. The CDR3 reads CASGLVRQPQHF. The CDR3 region has the DNA TGTGCTAGTGGTTTGGTGAGGCAGCCCCAGCATTTT.

This clone was counted ten times or more. The rearrangement joins TRBV3-1 to TRBJ2-1; the D is unclear. V lost 4 bases, J lost 6 bases, and 13 bases lay in between. Germline assignment: CDR1 LGHDT and CDR2 YNNKEL (reference sequence). The CDR3 is 14 residues long. Written as DNA, the CDR3 is TGTGCCAGCAGCCCAGCTTCCTATTTCAATGAGCAGTTCTTC. Encoded protein: CASSPASYFNEQFF.

This chain uses TRBV2 with TRBJ2-7; TRBD1 or TRBD2 may be the D gene (7 bases each). The V end lost 7 bases, the J end lost 7 bases, and 14 bases lay between the germline ends. CDR3 length: 12 residues. Germline V gene lookup returns CDR1 SNHLY and CDR2 FYNNEI. CDR3 bases: TGTGCCAGCACCCGCCAGGGGGGGGAGCAGTACTTC. This sequence encodes CASTRQGGEQYF.

This clone appeared many times. The V gene is TRBV3-1, the J gene TRBJ1-1, with TRBD1 matching over 7 bases. There are 12 residues in the CDR3. Germline loops: CDR1 LGHDT, CDR2 YNNKEL (reference sequence). With V trimmed by 2 bases and J by 11 bases, 5 bases remained unmatched. CDR3 coding DNA: TGTGCCAGCAGCCAACTAGACAGGGAGGCTTTCTTT. It codes for CASSQLDREAFF.

This clone was observed at least ten times. The rearrangement joins TRBV6-1 to TRBJ1-2; TRBD1 agrees at 9 bases. Looked up from germline, CDR1 is MNHNS and CDR2 is SASEGT. The CDR3 has 14 amino acids. J lost 8 bases, V lost 4 bases, and 8 bases had no gene match. DNA for the CDR3: TGTGCCAGCAGTGTTGAACAGGGGGCAGTAGGCTACACCTTC. Translating it yields CASSVEQGAVGYTF.

This clone has a count of ten or more. The chain employs TRBV27 and TRBJ2-7; D is possibly TRBD2 (5 bases). V was cut by 6 bases and J by 1 base, with 13 bases left in between. The CDR3 is 14 residues long. Per germline, CDR1 MNHEY and CDR2 SMNVEV (reference sequence). The CDR3 sequence is CASRAAPGSYEQYF. The CDR3, as DNA: TGTGCCAGCAGGGCAGCGCCGGGGTCCTACGAGCAGTACTTC.

This clone has just a few counts. The chain links TRBV6-1 to TRBJ2-2; tentatively, D is TRBD1 or TRBD2 (6 bases each). Trimming took off 3 bases at V and 7 bases at J, with 12 bases between the two ends. The CDR3 extends over 14 amino acids. Germline CDR1 is MNHNS and CDR2 is SASEGT. CDR3 sequence reads: CASSDRGGSGELFF. CDR3 bases: TGTGCCAGCAGTGACAGGGGAGGCAGCGGGGAGCTGTTTTTT.

This clone has ten or more counts. The gene calls are TRBV7-2 and TRBJ2-5, with TRBD2 matching 9 bases. The CDR3 extends over 17 amino acids. In germline, CDR1 is SGHTA, CDR2 FQGNSA. J lost 2 bases, V lost 1 base, and 8 bases had no gene match. The CDR3 loop is CASSLGRLAGPQETQYF. As DNA, the CDR3 is TGTGCCAGCAGCTTAGGGAGGCTAGCGGGGCCTCAAGAGACCCAGTACTTC.

V and J are TRBV27 and TRBJ2-5, with D hard to call. This CDR3 has 14 residues. CDR1 and CDR2 from the germline V gene are MNHEY and SMNVEV (reference sequence). Deletions cut 6 bases from V and 0 bases from J, with 11 bases between. CDR3: CASRDYVNQETQYF. In DNA form, the CDR3 reads TGTGCCAGCAGGGATTACGTAAACCAAGAGACCCAGTACTTC.

This chain connects TRBV12-3 or TRBV12-4 to TRBJ1-6; D gene ambiguous. The CDR3 spans 14 residues. The ends were cut back, 3 bases at V and 16 bases at J, with 19 bases in the middle. The CDR3 sequence is CASSFDTYNQPLHF. As DNA, the CDR3 is TGTGCCAGCAGTTTTGACACCTATAATCAACCGCTCCACTTT.

There are many counts of this clone. The gene calls are TRBV20-1 and TRBJ2-7; no reliable D call. This CDR3 spans 10 amino acids. Germline CDR1 DFQATT, CDR2 SNEGSKA (reference sequence). Trimming pared 3 bases from V and 3 bases from J, leaving 3 bases between. The CDR3 sequence: CSASDYEQYF. Written as DNA, the CDR3 is TGCAGTGCTAGTGACTACGAGCAGTACTTC.

The chain couples TRBV7-2 to TRBJ2-2; 8 bases are shared with TRBD1. Trimming at V came to 6 bases and at J to 3 bases, leaving 6 bases not matched to a gene. This CDR3 is 15 amino acids long. Germline V gives CDR1 SGHTA, CDR2 FQGNSA. The CDR3, as DNA: TGTGCCAGCAGGTCAGGACAGGGCTACACCGGGGAGCTGTTTTTT. It is translated as CASRSGQGYTGELFF. Using reference TRBV7-2 and TRBJ2-2 for the parts outside the CDR3, the full variable domain is GAGVSQSPSNKVTEKGKDVELRCDPISGHTALYWYRQSLGQGLEFLIYFQGNSAPDKSGLPSDRFSAERTGGSVSTLTIQRTQQEDSAVYLCASRSGQGYTGELFFGEGSRLTVL.

Within the sample, this clone is medium-sized (0.01 to 0.1%). This chain joins TRBV11-2 and TRBJ1-2; the D gene is possibly TRBD1 (5 bases). V lost 2 bases to trimming and J lost 7 bases, with 11 bases between them. CDR3 length: 13 residues. In germline, CDR1 is SGHAT, CDR2 FQNNGV. This CDR3 is CASSLSRGLGYTF. The CDR3 DNA sequence: TGTGCCAGCAGCTTATCGAGGGGACTTGGCTACACCTTC.

This clone was recorded at least ten times. V and J are TRBV7-9 and TRBJ2-2; 7 bases map to TRBD2. This CDR3 has 16 residues. V shed 4 bases and J 0 bases; nucleotides not matched to a gene: 5. Germline values: CDR1 SEHNR, CDR2 FQNEAQ (reference sequence). CDR3 residues: CASSSRTSTNTGELFF. CDR3 in DNA: TGTGCCAGCAGCTCCCGGACTAGTACGAACACCGGGGAGCTGTTTTTT.

This clone occurred many times. Just one base apart from a much larger clone, this may be a read error. In this CDR3 the conserved last residue, phenylalanine or tryptophan, is missing, so a read error is likely. This chain joins TRBV5-1 and TRBJ1-1; D call uncertain. The germline V gene has CDR1 SGHRS and CDR2 YFSETQ. V lost 3 bases to trimming and J lost 0 bases, with 6 bases between them. The CDR3 length is 13 residues. CDR3 sequence: CASSSPVNTEAFL. CDR3 nucleotides: TGCGCCAGCAGCTCCCCAGTGAACACTGAAGCTTTCCTT.

This clone has only a few counts. The genes are TRBV19 and TRBJ2-7; D not resolved. The CDR3 length is 15 residues. The V end was cut by 5 bases, the J end by 3 bases, with 17 bases between. Germline CDR1 and CDR2: LNHDA and SQIVND (reference sequence). The CDR3 bases are TGTGCCAGTAGTCGCGGATCTAATCCTCTCTACGAGCAGTACTTC. Amino acid sequence: CASSRGSNPLYEQYF.

V is TRBV6-1 and J is TRBJ2-1, with 9 bases matching TRBD2. Germline V gene lookup returns CDR1 MNHNS and CDR2 SASEGT. CDR3 length equals 15 residues. The junction had 14 bases not matched to a gene; V was cut back by 7 bases and J by 10 bases. DNA for the CDR3: TGTGCCAGCACAGGTCCCTGTGGCGGGAGGGGGGAGCAGTTCTTC. Encoded protein: CASTGPCGGRGEQFF.

This clone was seen a few times. The CDR3 sequence: CASSLPGGGVAEQFF. For the CDR3, the DNA is TGCGCCAGCAGCTTGCCTGGCGGGGGTGTCGCTGAGCAGTTCTTC. The genes are TRBV5-1 and TRBJ2-1; TRBD2 matches at 7 bases. V trimming: 1 base; J trimming: 9 bases; junction bases outside the gene matches: 10. CDR1 is SGHRS and CDR2 is YFSETQ in the germline V gene. This CDR3 contains 15 residues.

This clone was detected ten times or more. The chain is built from TRBV30 and TRBJ1-6; 8 bases match TRBD1. The length of the CDR3 is 16 residues. Germline CDR1 reads GTSNPN; CDR2 reads SVGIG (reference sequence). With 4 bases clipped from V and 6 bases from J, the junction kept 11 bases outside the gene matches. The CDR3 protein is CAWTARQGSVNSPLHF. The DNA of the CDR3 is TGTGCCTGGACCGCCCGACAGGGGAGTGTTAATTCACCCCTCCACTTT.

The J gene is TRBJ1-6, the V gene TRBV6-1; D uncertain. The germline gives CDR1 MNHNS, CDR2 SASEGT. The CDR3 consists of 14 residues. V was cut by 7 bases and J by 5 bases, with 12 bases left in between. The CDR3 region has the DNA TGTGCCAGCACCGTGGCTGGGGATAATTCACCCCTCCACTTT. Its protein is CASTVAGDNSPLHF.

This clone was seen a handful of times. The chain carries TRBV27 and TRBJ2-3, with 14 bases fitting TRBD2. Germline V CDR1 and CDR2: MNHEY, SMNVEV (reference sequence). The length of the CDR3 is 16 residues. V was clipped by 5 bases and J by 5 bases; unmatched bases: 6. CDR3 sequence: CASSLRLAGGLDTQYF. For the CDR3, the DNA is TGTGCCAGCAGTCTAAGACTAGCGGGAGGGTTAGATACGCAGTATTTT.

This clone showed up many times. A much larger clone lies one base from this, so it may be a read error. The CDR3 protein is CASGQDPKPGEQFF. The CDR3 DNA sequence: TGCGCCAGCGGCCAAGACCCAAAGCCGGGTGAGCAGTTCTTC. The chain carries TRBV4-1 and TRBJ2-1, with D unclear. Per the germline V gene, CDR1 is MGHRA and CDR2 is YSYEKL. CDR3 length equals 14 residues.